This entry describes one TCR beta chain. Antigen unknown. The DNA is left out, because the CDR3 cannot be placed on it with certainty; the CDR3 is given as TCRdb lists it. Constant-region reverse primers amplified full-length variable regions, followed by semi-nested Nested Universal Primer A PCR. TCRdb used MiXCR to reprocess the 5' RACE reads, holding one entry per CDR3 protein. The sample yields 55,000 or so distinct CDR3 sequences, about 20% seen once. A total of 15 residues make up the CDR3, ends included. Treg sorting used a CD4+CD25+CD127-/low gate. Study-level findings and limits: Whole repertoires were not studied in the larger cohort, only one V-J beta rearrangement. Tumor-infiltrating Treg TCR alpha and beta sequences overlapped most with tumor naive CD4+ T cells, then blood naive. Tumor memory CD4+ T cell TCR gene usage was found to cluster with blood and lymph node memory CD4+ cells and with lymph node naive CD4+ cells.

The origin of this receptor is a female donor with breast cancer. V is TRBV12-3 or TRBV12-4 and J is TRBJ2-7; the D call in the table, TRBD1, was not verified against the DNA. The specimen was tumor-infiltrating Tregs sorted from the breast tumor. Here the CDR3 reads CASSFGQGAGYEQCF.